The T cell receptor beta chain under discussion was sequenced for a study of blood T cell repertoires in COVID-19. About the research overall: Acute and convalescent COVID-19 specimens originated in the United States, Italy and Spain. PBMCs, B-cell-depleted T cells, or T cells were the source of the cDNA or gDNA that made up the material.

Germline V gene data show CDR1 as SGHTA and CDR2 as FQGNSA. CDR3 length equals 13 residues. The V and J ends lost 4 bases and 8 bases respectively, with 14 bases between them. Under the authors' procedure: Estimation of nucleated cell counts relied on the amplification of reference gene primers. The method was immunoSEQ multiplex PCR; TCRdb's version includes in-frame clones alone and lacks a portion of them. V and J calls and clone size are as listed in that table; D and trimming were resolved from the DNA. The sample contains 80,000 or so clones, about four fifths of which appear only once. The chain is built from TRBV7-2 and TRBJ1-2, with D perhaps TRBD1 (5 bases). The source material was peripheral blood. This receptor was taken from an older woman with acute or convalescent COVID-19. CDR3 bases: TGTGCCAGCAGCTCCCGCAGGGTAGACGGCTACACCTTC. It is translated as CASSSRRVDGYTF. Full variable domain (rest looked up from reference TRBV7-2 and TRBJ1-2): GAGVSQSPSNKVTEKGKDVELRCDPISGHTALYWYRQSLGQGLEFLIYFQGNSAPDKSGLPSDRFSAERTGGSVSTLTIQRTQQEDSAVYLCASSSRRVDGYTFGSGTRLTVV.